The rows below give T cell receptor beta chains drawn from one sample of a study of T cells after yellow fever vaccination. A single record per CDR3 protein comes from TCRdb applying MiXCR to the 5' RACE reads. The sample yields 170,000 or so distinct CDR3 sequences, 9.3% seen once. Sequenced here: CD8+ T cells sorted from PBMCs, sampled 45 days after the yellow fever booster vaccination. The receptors originated from a man between 18 and 35 years old who received the YFV17D yellow fever vaccine. Each CDR3 is given with its conserved first and last residue. A D gene is named only where the DNA matches it firmly. A row's size may be missing; if present it is once, few, many or a size class.

CDR3aa: CASRIGDRGADTQYF
CDR3nt: TGTGCCAGCAGGATAGGGGACAGGGGAGCAGATACGCAGTATTTT
v_gene: TRBV7-9
d_gene: TRBD1
j_gene: TRBJ2-3
abundance: few

CDR3aa: CASSRTTRVGYTF
CDR3nt: TGCGCCAGCAGCCGAACAACGAGGGTTGGCTACACCTTC
v_gene: TRBV4-1
d_gene: .
j_gene: TRBJ1-2
abundance: few

CDR3aa: CASSLALSGSNEQFF
CDR3nt: TGTGCCAGCAGCTTAGCGCTGTCGGGCAGCAATGAGCAGTTCTTC
v_gene: TRBV7-9
d_gene: .
j_gene: TRBJ2-1
abundance: few

CDR3aa: CASTDGAALHF
CDR3nt: TGTGCCAGCACCGACGGGGCGGCCCTCCACTTT
v_gene: TRBV25-1
d_gene: .
j_gene: TRBJ1-6
abundance: .

CDR3aa: CASRAFATNEKLFF
CDR3nt: TGTGCCAGCAGAGCATTTGCAACTAATGAAAAACTGTTTTTT
v_gene: TRBV6-2/TRBV6-3
d_gene: .
j_gene: TRBJ1-4
abundance: .

CDR3aa: CASSQENPANPGDTQYF
CDR3nt: TGTGCCAGCAGCCAAGAGAACCCTGCGAACCCAGGAGATACGCAGTATTTT
v_gene: TRBV3-1
d_gene: .
j_gene: TRBJ2-3
abundance: .

CDR3aa: CASSLATGDGADTQYF
CDR3nt: TGTGCCAGCAGTTTAGCGACAGGGGACGGTGCAGATACGCAGTATTTT
v_gene: TRBV28
d_gene: TRBD1
j_gene: TRBJ2-3
abundance: .

CDR3aa: CASSLGQGGQETQYF
CDR3nt: TGTGCCAGCAGCCTGGGACAGGGGGGACAAGAGACCCAGTACTTC
v_gene: TRBV2
d_gene: TRBD1
j_gene: TRBJ2-5
abundance: .

CDR3aa: CASSLPVGDTQYF
CDR3nt: TGTGCCAGCAGCCTCCCCGTGGGGGATACGCAGTATTTT
v_gene: TRBV7-6
d_gene: .
j_gene: TRBJ2-3
abundance: many

CDR3aa: CASSPGPTGVWGTDTQYF
CDR3nt: TGCGCCAGCAGCCCCGGTCCCACAGGGGTTTGGGGCACAGATACGCAGTATTTT
v_gene: TRBV4-1
d_gene: TRBD1
j_gene: TRBJ2-3
abundance: few

CDR3aa: CASSYGQVGNTEAFF
CDR3nt: TGTGCCAGCAGTTACGGACAGGTGGGAAACACTGAAGCTTTCTTT
v_gene: TRBV6-5
d_gene: TRBD1
j_gene: TRBJ1-1
abundance: few

CDR3aa: CASSLGGGAFF
CDR3nt: TGTGCCAGTAGCCTCGGCGGGGGAGCTTTCTTT
v_gene: TRBV19
d_gene: .
j_gene: TRBJ1-1
abundance: .

CDR3aa: CASSYGTQGWNTEAFF
CDR3nt: TGCGCCAGCAGCTACGGGACTCAAGGTTGGAACACTGAAGCTTTCTTT
v_gene: TRBV5-1
d_gene: .
j_gene: TRBJ1-1
abundance: many

CDR3aa: CASSLVWQGEAFF
CDR3nt: TGTGCCAGCAGCTTAGTATGGCAGGGTGAAGCTTTCTTT
v_gene: TRBV7-9
d_gene: .
j_gene: TRBJ1-1
abundance: .

CDR3aa: CASSQDPPWGDGNQPQHF
CDR3nt: TGCGCCAGCAGCCAAGATCCCCCATGGGGGGACGGCAATCAGCCCCAGCATTTT
v_gene: TRBV4-1
d_gene: .
j_gene: TRBJ1-5
abundance: many

CDR3aa: CASSLHGRDRESQPQHF
CDR3nt: TGCGCCAGCAGTCTTCACGGCCGGGACAGGGAAAGTCAGCCCCAGCATTTT
v_gene: TRBV4-1
d_gene: TRBD1
j_gene: TRBJ1-5
abundance: .

CDR3aa: CASSPRSRLNTGELFF
CDR3nt: TGTGCCAGCAGCCCCCGTTCGAGGCTGAACACCGGGGAGCTGTTTTTT
v_gene: TRBV9
d_gene: .
j_gene: TRBJ2-2
abundance: few

CDR3aa: CASSQESIGQVYEQYF
CDR3nt: TGTGCCAGCAGCCAAGAATCTATCGGGCAAGTCTACGAGCAGTACTTC
v_gene: TRBV4-2
d_gene: .
j_gene: TRBJ2-7
abundance: .

CDR3aa: CASSQDLVGVTEAFF
CDR3nt: TGCGCCAGCAGCCAAGATCTTGTGGGGGTCACTGAAGCTTTCTTT
v_gene: TRBV4-3
d_gene: .
j_gene: TRBJ1-1
abundance: many

CDR3aa: CASSPYMANEQFF
CDR3nt: TGTGCCAGCAGTCCATACATGGCCAATGAGCAGTTCTTC
v_gene: TRBV7-3
d_gene: .
j_gene: TRBJ2-1
abundance: .

CDR3aa: CASSLGQVWNQPQHF
CDR3nt: TGTGCCAGCAGCCTCGGACAGGTATGGAATCAGCCCCAGCATTTT
v_gene: TRBV3-1
d_gene: TRBD1
j_gene: TRBJ1-5
abundance: .

CDR3aa: CASSPKPYRGGYTF
CDR3nt: TGTGCCAGCAGTCCGAAGCCCTACAGAGGGGGCTACACCTTC
v_gene: TRBV27
d_gene: .
j_gene: TRBJ1-2
abundance: few

CDR3aa: CASSPSGMNTEAFF
CDR3nt: TGTGCCAGCAGTCCCTCGGGCATGAACACTGAAGCTTTCTTT
v_gene: TRBV27
d_gene: .
j_gene: TRBJ1-1
abundance: many

CDR3aa: CASSPSGGPQETQYF
CDR3nt: TGTGCCAGCAGTCCTAGCGGGGGACCCCAAGAGACCCAGTACTTC
v_gene: TRBV7-3
d_gene: TRBD2
j_gene: TRBJ2-5
abundance: .

CDR3aa: CASSQEERLAGLYEQFF
CDR3nt: TGTGCCAGCAGCCAAGAAGAGAGACTAGCGGGTCTCTATGAGCAGTTCTTC
v_gene: TRBV3-1
d_gene: TRBD2
j_gene: TRBJ2-1
abundance: .

CDR3aa: CASIQGRFPTGELFF
CDR3nt: TGTGCCAGCATCCAGGGGCGGTTCCCCACCGGGGAGCTGTTTTTT
v_gene: TRBV7-9
d_gene: .
j_gene: TRBJ2-2
abundance: many

CDR3aa: CASSQEAGAGDGYTF
CDR3nt: TGCGCCAGCAGCCAAGAAGCTGGGGCAGGAGATGGCTACACCTTC
v_gene: TRBV4-1
d_gene: .
j_gene: TRBJ1-2
abundance: few

CDR3aa: CASSSWGDNEQFF
CDR3nt: TGTGCCAGCAGCTCGTGGGGGGACAATGAGCAGTTCTTC
v_gene: TRBV9
d_gene: .
j_gene: TRBJ2-1
abundance: few

CDR3aa: CASSSGEANYGYTF
CDR3nt: TGCGCCAGCAGCTCGGGAGAGGCTAACTATGGCTACACCTTC
v_gene: TRBV5-1
d_gene: .
j_gene: TRBJ1-2
abundance: few

CDR3aa: CAISEIAVGAFF
CDR3nt: TGTGCCATCAGTGAAATCGCAGTCGGAGCTTTCTTT
v_gene: TRBV10-3
d_gene: .
j_gene: TRBJ1-1
abundance: many

CDR3aa: CSVEPTSGAYEQYF
CDR3nt: TGCAGCGTCGAACCGACTAGCGGGGCCTACGAGCAGTACTTC
v_gene: TRBV29-1
d_gene: TRBD2
j_gene: TRBJ2-7
abundance: many

CDR3aa: CASSLQGATGELFF
CDR3nt: TGTGCCAGCAGCTTGCAGGGAGCCACCGGGGAGCTGTTTTTT
v_gene: TRBV5-4
d_gene: .
j_gene: TRBJ2-2
abundance: many